This is a list of T cell receptor beta chains from one sample in a study of blood T cell repertoires in COVID-19. Using immunoSEQ multiplex PCR, the repertoire was profiled, and TCRdb retains in-frame clones only, with some absent. The sample carries fewer than 200,000 clones, around 80% recorded once. Material for sequencing was PBMCs or T cells enriched from blood (not recorded which). These receptors originate from a woman in her forties or fifties in a cohort exposed to, infected with or recovered from COVID-19 (not recorded which). The CDR3 runs from the conserved cysteine through the conserved F or W. A D gene is named only where the DNA matches it firmly. Not every row has a clone size; where given, it reads once, few, many or a size class.

D: NA; V: TRBV25-1; size: NA; J: TRBJ1-3; DNA: TGTGCCAGCAGTGAATACAAAGGAGACGGAAACACCATATATTTT; CDR3: CASSEYKGDGNTIYF
D: TRBD1; V: TRBV10-3; size: NA; J: TRBJ2-2; DNA: TGTGCCATCAGTGGGGACAGGGACACCGGGGAGCTGTTTTTT; CDR3: CAISGDRDTGELFF
D: NA; V: TRBV28; size: NA; J: TRBJ1-4; DNA: TGTGCCAGCAGAGTGATGGAGGCTCTGGGTGAAAAACTGTTTTTT; CDR3: CASRVMEALGEKLFF
D: NA; V: TRBV28; size: NA; J: TRBJ2-2; DNA: TGTGCCAGCAGTACCCCGCTTGAGGCGCCGGGCACCGGGGAGCTGTTTTTT; CDR3: CASSTPLEAPGTGELFF
D: NA; V: TRBV29-1; size: NA; J: TRBJ2-5; DNA: TGCAGCGTTGCCTCCACGGGGATGGGTAACCCCGCCGGGGAGACCCAGTACTTC; CDR3: CSVASTGMGNPAGETQYF
D: NA; V: TRBV4-1; size: NA; J: TRBJ2-3; DNA: TGCGCCAGCAGCGGGGGCCACACAGATACGCAGTATTTT; CDR3: CASSGGHTDTQYF
D: TRBD2; V: TRBV3-1/TRBV3-2; size: NA; J: TRBJ2-3; DNA: TGTGCCAGCAGCCGCACTGGGGCTAGCGGGAGTATGGCAGATACGCAGTATTTT; CDR3: CASSRTGASGSMADTQYF
D: NA; V: TRBV11-2; size: NA; J: TRBJ1-2; DNA: TGTGCCAGCAGCTTATGGAACATGGGGACTTTAGGCTATGGCTACACCTTC; CDR3: CASSLWNMGTLGYGYTF
D: TRBD1; V: TRBV7-2; size: NA; J: TRBJ1-1; DNA: TGTGCCAGCAGCCCCCGACAGGGAATGAACACTGAAGCTTTCTTT; CDR3: CASSPRQGMNTEAFF
D: NA; V: TRBV2; size: NA; J: TRBJ2-3; DNA: TGTGCCAGCAGCCGGGACACTAGCACAGATACGCAGTATTTT; CDR3: CASSRDTSTDTQYF
D: TRBD2; V: TRBV5-1; size: NA; J: TRBJ2-1; DNA: TGCGCCAGCAGCTTGGTATTACCCGGGGGGGGCAATGAGCAGTTCTTC; CDR3: CASSLVLPGGGNEQFF
D: TRBD2; V: TRBV18; size: once; J: TRBJ2-1; DNA: TGTGCCAGCTCACCACTGCGGGAGGTCAATGAGCAGTTCTTC; CDR3: CASSPLREVNEQFF
D: TRBD2; V: TRBV19; size: NA; J: TRBJ2-3; DNA: TGTGCCAGTAGACTAGCGGGGGGAGGAGATACGCAGTATTTT; CDR3: CASRLAGGGDTQYF
D: NA; V: TRBV29-1; size: NA; J: TRBJ2-3; DNA: TGCAGCGTTGAGGGGGCGAGGGTAGGAGTTGCGTACTCCACAGATACGCAGTATTTT; CDR3: CSVEGARVGVAYSTDTQYF
D: TRBD2; V: TRBV27; size: NA; J: TRBJ2-3; DNA: TGTGCCAGCAGTTCTTGGGCAGCGCGGGGGGATACGCAGTATTTT; CDR3: CASSSWAARGDTQYF
D: TRBD2; V: TRBV3-1/TRBV3-2; size: few; J: TRBJ2-2; DNA: TGTGCCAGCAGCCAAAGTGGGACTAGCGGGAGAGTGTTCGGGGAGCTGTTTTTT; CDR3: CASSQSGTSGRVFGELFF
D: NA; V: TRBV5-5; size: once; J: TRBJ2-5; DNA: TGTGCCAGCAGCTTGGATACAAAATTGGAGACCCAGTACTTC; CDR3: CASSLDTKLETQYF
D: NA; V: TRBV2; size: once; J: TRBJ2-5; DNA: TGTGCCAGCTCCGAGCGGGTCATCAGTATGGAGACCCAGTACTTC; CDR3: CASSERVISMETQYF
D: TRBD2; V: TRBV7-3; size: NA; J: TRBJ2-3; DNA: TGTGCCAGCAGCGTTGAAGCGGGAGACGCAGATACGCAGTATTTT; CDR3: CASSVEAGDADTQYF
D: NA; V: TRBV5-1; size: NA; J: TRBJ2-5; DNA: TGCGCCAGCAGCTTGACGGCGGAGCCTACTCAAGAGACCCAGTACTTC; CDR3: CASSLTAEPTQETQYF
D: NA; V: TRBV7-2; size: NA; J: TRBJ1-1; DNA: TGTGCCAGCAGCCTACTAACGGGGCGGGGAGCTTTCTTT; CDR3: CASSLLTGRGAFF
D: TRBD2; V: TRBV30; size: NA; J: TRBJ2-5; DNA: TGTGCCTGGAGTGCCCGGGGAGGGGAGACCCAGTACTTC; CDR3: CAWSARGGETQYF
D: TRBD2; V: TRBV3-1/TRBV3-2; size: NA; J: TRBJ2-7; DNA: TGTGCCAGCAGTCGTATAGCGGGAGTGTCATACGAGCAGTACTTC; CDR3: CASSRIAGVSYEQYF
D: NA; V: TRBV4-2; size: NA; J: TRBJ2-2; DNA: TGTGCCAGCAGCCGACAGTACACCGGGGAGCTGTTTTTT; CDR3: CASSRQYTGELFF
D: NA; V: TRBV7-2; size: NA; J: TRBJ1-3; DNA: TGTGCCAGCAGCTTAGGGAGGGGAAACACCATATATTTT; CDR3: CASSLGRGNTIYF
D: NA; V: TRBV5-1; size: NA; J: TRBJ2-3; DNA: TGCGCCAGCACACCAGGACAGAGCACAGATACGCAGTATTTT; CDR3: CASTPGQSTDTQYF
D: NA; V: TRBV5-1; size: NA; J: TRBJ2-3; DNA: TGCGCCAGCAGCCCAGGGAAGCCCACAGATACGCAGTATTTT; CDR3: CASSPGKPTDTQYF
D: NA; V: TRBV6-6; size: few; J: TRBJ2-2; DNA: TGTGCCAGCAGTTACGAGGCAAGGATCGCCGGGGAGCTGTTTTTT; CDR3: CASSYEARIAGELFF
D: NA; V: TRBV19; size: NA; J: TRBJ2-7; DNA: TGTGCCAGTAGTCCGCCCGGGGGATTCGAGCAGTACTTC; CDR3: CASSPPGGFEQYF
D: TRBD2; V: TRBV7-8; size: NA; J: TRBJ2-7; DNA: TGTGCCAGCAGCTTATTTTCCGGGACTAGCGGCTACGAGCAGTACTTC; CDR3: CASSLFSGTSGYEQYF
D: NA; V: TRBV19; size: NA; J: TRBJ1-1; DNA: TGTGCCAGTGCCGTCAAAGGGGACACTGAAGCTTTCTTT; CDR3: CASAVKGDTEAFF
D: NA; V: TRBV3-1/TRBV3-2; size: NA; J: TRBJ1-6; DNA: TGTGCCAGCAGCACCCGGGCGGGTAATTCACCCCTCCACTTT; CDR3: CASSTRAGNSPLHF
D: TRBD1; V: TRBV4-2; size: NA; J: TRBJ2-5; DNA: TGTGCCAGCAGCCAGCTACAGGGACAGGGGCAAGAGACCCAGTACTTC; CDR3: CASSQLQGQGQETQYF
D: NA; V: TRBV19; size: NA; J: TRBJ1-6; DNA: TGTGCCAGTAGTAGGCTGGAGAGAAATTCACCCCTCCACTTT; CDR3: CASSRLERNSPLHF
D: NA; V: TRBV7-3; size: NA; J: TRBJ2-1; DNA: TGTGCCAGCAGCACGGACAATTACAATGAGCAGTTCTTC; CDR3: CASSTDNYNEQFF
D: NA; V: TRBV19; size: NA; J: TRBJ1-1; DNA: TGTGCCAGTAGCCTCGGACTACCCATGAACACTGAAGCTTTCTTT; CDR3: CASSLGLPMNTEAFF
D: NA; V: TRBV14; size: NA; J: TRBJ2-1; DNA: TGTGCCAGCAGCCCGGTAATCCTAGCGAGAAATGAGCAGTTCTTC; CDR3: CASSPVILARNEQFF
D: TRBD1; V: TRBV5-4; size: NA; J: TRBJ2-2; DNA: TGTGCCAGCAGCACAAACAGGGGCGCCGGGGAGCTGTTTTTT; CDR3: CASSTNRGAGELFF
D: TRBD2; V: TRBV20-1; size: NA; J: TRBJ2-5; DNA: TGCAGTGCTAGTGCGGGGGGCCAAGAGACCCAGTACTTC; CDR3: CSASAGGQETQYF
D: TRBD2; V: TRBV28; size: NA; J: TRBJ2-5; DNA: TGTGCCAGCAGTTTAGGGGGACTAGCGGCCCAAGAGACCCAGTACTTC; CDR3: CASSLGGLAAQETQYF
D: NA; V: TRBV29-1; size: NA; J: TRBJ1-6; DNA: TGCAGCGTTAATGTCCAGGACAGAAATAGAGATTCACCCCTCCACTTT; CDR3: CSVNVQDRNRDSPLHF
D: NA; V: TRBV11-3; size: NA; J: TRBJ1-1; DNA: TGTGCCAGCAGCTTAGAAAACTGGACTGAAGCTTTCTTT; CDR3: CASSLENWTEAFF
D: TRBD2; V: TRBV15; size: NA; J: TRBJ2-1; DNA: TGTGCCACCAGCAGACAACCGGGACTAGGTACCAATGAGCAGTTCTTC; CDR3: CATSRQPGLGTNEQFF
D: TRBD2; V: TRBV5-5; size: few; J: TRBJ2-1; DNA: TGTGCCAGCAGCTTTAGGACCCCCGGGGGACTAGCGGGGAACAATGAGCAGTTCTTC; CDR3: CASSFRTPGGLAGNNEQFF
D: NA; V: TRBV18; size: NA; J: TRBJ2-5; DNA: TGTGCCAGCTCACCCTACCAAGAGACCCAGTACTTC; CDR3: CASSPYQETQYF
D: NA; V: TRBV4-3; size: NA; J: TRBJ2-1; DNA: TGCGCCAGCAGCCAAGTACAGCGGCCGTACAATGAGCAGTTCTTC; CDR3: CASSQVQRPYNEQFF
D: TRBD1; V: TRBV2; size: NA; J: TRBJ2-5; DNA: TGTGCCAGCACTTTCGGACAGGGTGAGGATGAGACCCAGTACTTC; CDR3: CASTFGQGEDETQYF
D: TRBD2; V: TRBV5-6; size: few; J: TRBJ2-1; DNA: TGTGCCAGCAGCTTGCGTAGCGGGAGTTTGGAGCAGTTCTTC; CDR3: CASSLRSGSLEQFF
D: NA; V: TRBV30; size: once; J: TRBJ1-4; DNA: TGTGCCTGGAATCCTCTCAGAAATGAAAAACTGTTTTTT; CDR3: CAWNPLRNEKLFF
D: TRBD2; V: TRBV28; size: NA; J: TRBJ2-5; DNA: TGTGCCAGCAGTTTCCCTAGCGGGAGGGGTACGAAGTTACAACAAGAGACCCAGTACTTC; CDR3: CASSFPSGRGTKLQQETQYF
D: NA; V: TRBV19; size: NA; J: TRBJ2-7; DNA: TGTGCCAGTAGTAGGCGCCACGGGGGACGGGGTTCCTACGAGCAGTACTTC; CDR3: CASSRRHGGRGSYEQYF
D: TRBD1; V: TRBV11-2; size: NA; J: TRBJ2-5; DNA: TGTGCCAGCAGCTTAGATCAGGGGGCGGGGGAGACCCAGTACTTC; CDR3: CASSLDQGAGETQYF
D: TRBD2; V: TRBV5-1; size: NA; J: TRBJ2-7; DNA: TGCGCCAGCAGCTTCGGAGCGGGAGGATTAGGGAACGAGCAGTACTTC; CDR3: CASSFGAGGLGNEQYF
D: TRBD2; V: TRBV5-1; size: NA; J: TRBJ2-1; DNA: TGCGCCAGCAGCCCTTCCGGGACTAGCGGGTACAATGAGCAGTTCTTC; CDR3: CASSPSGTSGYNEQFF
D: NA; V: TRBV9; size: NA; J: TRBJ1-3; DNA: TGTGCCAGCAGCGTAGAGGCAGGGCCTGGAAACACCATATATTTT; CDR3: CASSVEAGPGNTIYF
D: NA; V: TRBV5-1; size: few; J: TRBJ2-3; DNA: TGCGCCAGCAGACCGGGAGCCTCAGATACGCAGTATTTT; CDR3: CASRPGASDTQYF
D: TRBD1; V: TRBV3-1/TRBV3-2; size: NA; J: TRBJ1-4; DNA: TGTGCCAGCAGCCTCCCGGGACAGGGCGGTGAAAAACTGTTTTTT; CDR3: CASSLPGQGGEKLFF
D: TRBD2; V: TRBV9; size: NA; J: TRBJ2-3; DNA: TGTGCCAGCAGCGTAGGCCTAGCGGGAGTTATAGATACGCAGTATTTT; CDR3: CASSVGLAGVIDTQYF